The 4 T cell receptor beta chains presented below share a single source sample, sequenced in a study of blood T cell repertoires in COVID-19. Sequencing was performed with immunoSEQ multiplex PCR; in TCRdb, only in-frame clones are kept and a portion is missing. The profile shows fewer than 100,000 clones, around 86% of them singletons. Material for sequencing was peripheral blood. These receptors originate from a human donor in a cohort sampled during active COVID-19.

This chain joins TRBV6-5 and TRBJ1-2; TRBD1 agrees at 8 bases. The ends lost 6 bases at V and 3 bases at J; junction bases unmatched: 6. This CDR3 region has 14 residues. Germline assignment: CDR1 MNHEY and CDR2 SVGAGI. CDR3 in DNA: TGTGCCAGCAGCCCGGACAGGGTCTACTATGGCTACACCTTC. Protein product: CASSPDRVYYGYTF.

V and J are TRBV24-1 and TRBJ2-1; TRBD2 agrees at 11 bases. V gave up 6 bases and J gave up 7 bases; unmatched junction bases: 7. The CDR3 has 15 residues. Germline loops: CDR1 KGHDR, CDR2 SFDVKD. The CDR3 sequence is CATSLSGGARNEQFF. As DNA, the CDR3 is TGTGCCACCAGTCTTAGCGGGGGGGCTAGGAATGAGCAGTTCTTC.

CDR3 region: CASSYGWTSVSYEQYF. The CDR3 region has the DNA TGTGCCAGCAGTTACGGTTGGACTAGCGTCTCCTACGAGCAGTACTTC. This sequence joins TRBV6-2 or TRBV6-3 and TRBJ2-7; 9 nucleotides match TRBD2. After removal of 2 bases from V and 0 bases from J, the junction contained 5 bases not matched to a gene. The length of the CDR3 is 16 residues. Germline V gene data show CDR1 as MNHEY and CDR2 as SVGEGT.

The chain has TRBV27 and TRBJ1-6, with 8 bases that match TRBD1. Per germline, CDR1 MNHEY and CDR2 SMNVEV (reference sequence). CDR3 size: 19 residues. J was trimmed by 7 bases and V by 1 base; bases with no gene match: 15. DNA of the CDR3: TGTGCCAGCAGTTTATGGCGGGGGCAGGGGGCAGGAAGGAATTCACCCCTCCACTTT. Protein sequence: CASSLWRGQGAGRNSPLHF.